The 4 T cell receptor beta chains reported below all come from one sample, sequenced in a study of circulating tumor DNA in untreated peripheral T-cell lymphoma. Libraries were prepared by immunoSEQ multiplex PCR; TCRdb keeps only in-frame clonotypes and omits some of them. The sample carries 6,000 or so clones, about 72% recorded once. The source material was tumor tissue. The receptors were sampled from a human donor with peripheral T-cell lymphoma.

With respect to this clone: An end of the junction differs from the germline gene, which may be a read error. V usage is TRBV18 and J usage is TRBJ1-1; D is undetermined. The germline CDR1 and CDR2 sequences are KGHSH and LQKENI. This CDR3 has 15 residues. CDR3 region: CASLPEYIVDTEAFF. The CDR3 DNA follows: TGTGCCAGCTTACCAGAGTATATCGTTGACACTGAAGCTTTCTTT.

The chain joins TRBV30 to TRBJ2-2; D unclear. Germline CDR1 is GTSNPN and CDR2 is SVGIG (reference sequence). The CDR3 consists of 14 residues. Between the trimmed V and J ends, which lost 0 bases and 1 base, there was a span of 6 bases. CDR3: CAWSVSGNTGELFF. In DNA, the CDR3 is TGTGCCTGGAGTGTATCGGGGAACACCGGGGAGCTGTTTTTT.

This clone was observed once. The chain carries TRBV28 and TRBJ1-1; the D is unclear. Trimming cost V 6 bases and J 5 bases, with 13 bases left between them. This CDR3 comprises 13 residues. CDR1 and CDR2 from the germline V gene are MDHEN and SYDVKM. CDR3 region: CASSLPVRTEAFF. DNA of the CDR3: TGTGCCAGCAGCCTCCCGGTCCGGACTGAAGCTTTCTTT.

This chain links TRBV6-8 with TRBJ2-3, with TRBD1 as a possible D gene (6 bases). Germline V gene data show CDR1 as MNHGY and CDR2 as SAAAGT. The CDR3 contains 15 residues. Trimming took off 5 bases at V and 4 bases at J, with 16 bases between the two ends. The CDR3 here is CASSPPIYRADTQYF. The CDR3 nucleotides are TGTGCCAGCAGTCCCCCGATTTACAGGGCAGATACGCAGTATTTT.